The rows below give T cell receptor beta chains drawn from one sample of a study of shared clonotypes between healthy human individuals. TCRdb's table, derived via immunoSEQ multiplex PCR, lists solely in-frame clones and lacks some. Here the sample spans about 2 million clones, around 96% being singletons. Sequenced material: naive CD8+ T cells sorted from blood. The receptors stem from a man aged 18 to 35 in good health. The CDR3 runs from the conserved cysteine through the conserved F or W. A D gene is named only where the DNA matches it firmly. Clone size is stated in some rows and not others, as once, few, many or a class when expanded.

v_gene: TRBV9; j_gene: TRBJ1-6; d_gene: -; abundance: -; CDR3aa: CASSVGAGEVNSPLHF; CDR3nt: TGTGCCAGCAGCGTAGGAGCAGGGGAGGTTAATTCACCCCTCCACTTT
v_gene: TRBV25-1; j_gene: TRBJ2-7; d_gene: -; abundance: -; CDR3aa: CASTGGSTYEQYF; CDR3nt: TGTGCCAGCACAGGTGGTTCCACCTACGAGCAGTACTTC
v_gene: TRBV9; j_gene: TRBJ1-2; d_gene: -; abundance: -; CDR3aa: CASSVEFSYTF; CDR3nt: TGTGCCAGCAGCGTAGAATTTAGCTACACCTTC
v_gene: TRBV14; j_gene: TRBJ1-1; d_gene: -; abundance: -; CDR3aa: CASSYQEISPPPNTEAFF; CDR3nt: TGTGCCAGCAGCTACCAAGAGATATCGCCTCCGCCGAACACTGAAGCTTTCTTT
v_gene: TRBV13; j_gene: TRBJ2-1; d_gene: -; abundance: -; CDR3aa: CASSLDRAFYNEQFF; CDR3nt: TGTGCCAGCAGCTTAGACAGGGCCTTCTACAATGAGCAGTTCTTC
v_gene: TRBV9; j_gene: TRBJ2-3; d_gene: TRBD2; abundance: once; CDR3aa: CASSVVSGLTDTQYF; CDR3nt: TGTGCCAGCAGCGTAGTTAGCGGGCTGACAGATACGCAGTATTTT
v_gene: TRBV28; j_gene: TRBJ2-5; d_gene: TRBD2; abundance: -; CDR3aa: CASSHASLSLAGGGPQETQYF; CDR3nt: TGTGCCAGCAGTCACGCGAGCCTCTCGCTAGCGGGGGGCGGGCCGCAAGAGACCCAGTACTTC
v_gene: TRBV7-6; j_gene: TRBJ1-4; d_gene: -; abundance: once; CDR3aa: CASSLALGAETNEKLFF; CDR3nt: TGTGCCAGCAGCTTAGCGCTGGGGGCAGAAACTAATGAAAAACTGTTTTTT
v_gene: TRBV7-6; j_gene: TRBJ2-2; d_gene: TRBD2; abundance: -; CDR3aa: CASSPSGGENTGELFF; CDR3nt: TGTGCCAGCAGCCCCTCGGGGGGGGAGAACACCGGGGAGCTGTTTTTT
v_gene: TRBV5-1; j_gene: TRBJ2-7; d_gene: -; abundance: -; CDR3aa: CASSLDPFTGIGTYEQYF; CDR3nt: TGCGCCAGCAGCTTGGACCCTTTCACAGGGATCGGCACCTACGAGCAGTACTTC
v_gene: TRBV27; j_gene: TRBJ2-2; d_gene: -; abundance: -; CDR3aa: CASKATGELFF; CDR3nt: TGTGCCAGCAAAGCGACCGGGGAGCTGTTTTTT
v_gene: TRBV6-5; j_gene: TRBJ2-1; d_gene: TRBD2; abundance: -; CDR3aa: CASSYSAGEIYNEQFF; CDR3nt: TGTGCCAGCAGTTACTCAGCGGGAGAGATATACAATGAGCAGTTCTTC
v_gene: TRBV4-1; j_gene: TRBJ2-7; d_gene: -; abundance: -; CDR3aa: CASSQEKGYYEQYF; CDR3nt: TGCGCCAGCAGCCAAGAGAAAGGATACTACGAGCAGTACTTC
v_gene: TRBV18; j_gene: TRBJ2-7; d_gene: -; abundance: -; CDR3aa: CASSPYTAYEQYF; CDR3nt: TGTGCCAGCTCACCCTACACCGCCTACGAGCAGTACTTC
v_gene: TRBV9; j_gene: TRBJ1-2; d_gene: -; abundance: -; CDR3aa: CASSVDGMGRDGYTF; CDR3nt: TGTGCCAGCAGCGTAGACGGGATGGGGAGAGATGGCTACACCTTC
v_gene: TRBV6-1; j_gene: TRBJ2-1; d_gene: -; abundance: -; CDR3aa: CASSDLRGFNEQFF; CDR3nt: TGTGCCAGCAGTGATCTTAGAGGGTTCAATGAGCAGTTCTTC
v_gene: TRBV30; j_gene: TRBJ1-5; d_gene: -; abundance: -; CDR3aa: CAWSEDSHSNQPQHF; CDR3nt: TGTGCCTGGAGTGAGGACAGTCATAGCAATCAGCCCCAGCATTTT
v_gene: TRBV6-5; j_gene: TRBJ1-2; d_gene: -; abundance: -; CDR3aa: CASSPLTGLYGYTF; CDR3nt: TGTGCCAGCAGTCCTCTTACAGGGCTATATGGCTACACCTTC
v_gene: TRBV27; j_gene: TRBJ1-6; d_gene: -; abundance: few; CDR3aa: CASSQTGVPYNSPLHF; CDR3nt: TGTGCCAGCAGTCAGACAGGCGTGCCCTATAATTCACCCCTCCACTTT
v_gene: TRBV30; j_gene: TRBJ1-2; d_gene: TRBD1; abundance: few; CDR3aa: CAWSAEDRGLNYGYTF; CDR3nt: TGTGCCTGGAGTGCGGAGGACAGGGGATTGAACTATGGCTACACCTTC
v_gene: TRBV28; j_gene: TRBJ1-2; d_gene: -; abundance: once; CDR3aa: CASRFGVGDYGYTF; CDR3nt: TGTGCCAGCAGATTCGGGGTCGGGGACTATGGCTACACCTTC
v_gene: TRBV5-1; j_gene: TRBJ2-7; d_gene: TRBD1; abundance: once; CDR3aa: CASSGPGTGDYEQYF; CDR3nt: TGCGCCAGCAGCGGCCCCGGGACAGGGGATTACGAGCAGTACTTC
v_gene: TRBV27; j_gene: TRBJ2-7; d_gene: -; abundance: -; CDR3aa: CASSPGAAYEQYF; CDR3nt: TGTGCCAGCAGCCCCGGGGCCGCCTACGAGCAGTACTTC
v_gene: TRBV28; j_gene: TRBJ2-1; d_gene: -; abundance: -; CDR3aa: CASSFSASRGNEQFF; CDR3nt: TGTGCCAGCAGTTTCTCGGCTAGCCGGGGCAATGAGCAGTTCTTC
v_gene: TRBV27; j_gene: TRBJ2-7; d_gene: TRBD2; abundance: -; CDR3aa: CASSLGLAGSEQYF; CDR3nt: TGTGCCAGCAGTCTCGGACTAGCGGGAAGCGAGCAGTACTTC
v_gene: TRBV4-3; j_gene: TRBJ2-7; d_gene: TRBD2; abundance: -; CDR3aa: CASSQELAGYEQYF; CDR3nt: TGCGCCAGCAGCCAAGAACTAGCGGGGTACGAGCAGTACTTC
v_gene: TRBV27; j_gene: TRBJ2-3; d_gene: -; abundance: once; CDR3aa: CASSYGVGSADTQYF; CDR3nt: TGTGCCAGCAGCTACGGAGTGGGGTCTGCAGATACGCAGTATTTT
v_gene: TRBV25-1; j_gene: TRBJ1-1; d_gene: -; abundance: -; CDR3aa: CASSGQGNTEAFF; CDR3nt: TGTGCCAGCAGTGGCCAGGGGAACACTGAAGCTTTCTTT
v_gene: TRBV4-1; j_gene: TRBJ2-2; d_gene: TRBD1; abundance: -; CDR3aa: CASSQDQDRRGELFF; CDR3nt: TGCGCCAGCAGCCAAGACCAGGACAGGCGCGGGGAGCTGTTTTTT
v_gene: TRBV4-2; j_gene: TRBJ2-7; d_gene: -; abundance: -; CDR3aa: CASSLTTTYEQYF; CDR3nt: TGTGCCAGCAGCTTGACTACCACCTACGAGCAGTACTTC
v_gene: TRBV19; j_gene: TRBJ2-3; d_gene: -; abundance: -; CDR3aa: CASRSSTDTQYF; CDR3nt: TGTGCCAGTAGGAGCAGCACAGATACGCAGTATTTT
v_gene: TRBV4-1; j_gene: TRBJ1-1; d_gene: -; abundance: -; CDR3aa: CASSQDYDGEDTEAFF; CDR3nt: TGCGCCAGCAGCCAAGATTATGATGGGGAGGACACTGAAGCTTTCTTT
v_gene: TRBV5-6; j_gene: TRBJ1-1; d_gene: -; abundance: -; CDR3aa: CASRRPDMNTEAFF; CDR3nt: TGTGCCAGCAGACGTCCGGACATGAACACTGAAGCTTTCTTT
v_gene: TRBV7-9; j_gene: TRBJ2-2; d_gene: -; abundance: -; CDR3aa: CASSFRLGVPGELFF; CDR3nt: TGTGCCAGCAGCTTTAGACTAGGTGTACCCGGGGAGCTGTTTTTT
v_gene: TRBV19; j_gene: TRBJ1-5; d_gene: TRBD1; abundance: -; CDR3aa: CASRTDRRGEPQHF; CDR3nt: TGTGCCAGTAGAACGGACAGGAGGGGGGAGCCCCAGCATTTT
v_gene: TRBV9; j_gene: TRBJ1-6; d_gene: -; abundance: -; CDR3aa: CASSAFTDGNSPLHF; CDR3nt: TGTGCCAGCAGCGCCTTTACGGACGGTAATTCACCCCTCCACTTT
v_gene: TRBV5-1; j_gene: TRBJ2-7; d_gene: -; abundance: once; CDR3aa: CASSLSSAGDYEQYF; CDR3nt: TGCGCCAGCAGCCTCTCCAGCGCAGGAGACTACGAGCAGTACTTC
v_gene: TRBV4-1; j_gene: TRBJ1-1; d_gene: -; abundance: -; CDR3aa: CASSHTTSRRTEAFF; CDR3nt: TGCGCCAGCAGCCACACGACCAGCCGGAGAACTGAAGCTTTCTTT
v_gene: TRBV28; j_gene: TRBJ1-1; d_gene: -; abundance: -; CDR3aa: CASSFRAHPIMNTEAFF; CDR3nt: TGTGCCAGCAGTTTCAGGGCCCATCCGATCATGAACACTGAAGCTTTCTTT
v_gene: TRBV11-2; j_gene: TRBJ2-2; d_gene: -; abundance: once; CDR3aa: CASSLEQFDTGELFF; CDR3nt: TGTGCCAGCAGCTTGGAGCAGTTCGACACCGGGGAGCTGTTTTTT
v_gene: TRBV5-1; j_gene: TRBJ1-3; d_gene: TRBD1; abundance: -; CDR3aa: CASSDDRGFSGNTIYF; CDR3nt: TGCGCCAGCAGCGATGACAGGGGGTTCTCTGGAAACACCATATATTTT
v_gene: TRBV4-1; j_gene: TRBJ2-1; d_gene: -; abundance: -; CDR3aa: CASSQDEAGADQFF; CDR3nt: TGCGCCAGCAGCCAAGATGAGGCAGGAGCGGATCAGTTCTTC
v_gene: TRBV5-6; j_gene: TRBJ2-1; d_gene: TRBD1; abundance: -; CDR3aa: CASREQGAGWNEQFF; CDR3nt: TGTGCCAGCAGGGAACAGGGGGCGGGGTGGAATGAGCAGTTCTTC